A selection of T cell receptor beta chains follows, all from one sample in a study of T cell changes during pregnancy in multiple sclerosis. The assay was immunoSEQ multiplex PCR, and TCRdb's table has in-frame clones only and misses some. In the table there are around 60,000 clones, 89% of which are singletons. Sequencing was performed on peripheral blood, taken in the first trimester of pregnancy. The receptors derive from a female donor with multiple sclerosis, enrolled in a pregnancy study. Each CDR3 is given with its conserved first and last residue. D genes are given only for firm matches. Size tells how often a clone was seen (once, few, many) or the class of an expanded clone, and some rows leave it out.

>.|.|TRBJ1-1|TRBV5-1
TGCGCCAGCAGCTTCCTCGTGAACACTGAAGCTTTCTTT
CASSFLVNTEAFF
>.|TRBD1|TRBJ2-5|TRBV5-1
TGCGCCAGCAGCCGCATCAGGGGGCGTCAAGAGACCCAGTACTTC
CASSRIRGRQETQYF
>.|.|TRBJ1-1|TRBV29-1
TGCAGCGTTGGAGAAGGGGCCCGAACTGAAGCTTTCTTT
CSVGEGARTEAFF
>.|.|TRBJ2-1|TRBV2
TGTGCCAGCAGTTTTGACTTAAATGAGCAGTTCTTC
CASSFDLNEQFF
>.|TRBD1|TRBJ1-2|TRBV4-1
TGCGCCAGCAGCCAAGATCTATCCAGGGGGAACTATGGCTACACCTTC
CASSQDLSRGNYGYTF
>.|TRBD2|TRBJ2-2|TRBV5-6
TGTGCCAGCAGCTTCGGGACTAGCGGGGGACACACCGGGGAGCTGTTTTTT
CASSFGTSGGHTGELFF
>.|.|TRBJ2-7|TRBV6-5
TGTGCCAGCAGCCTCCCGGGAGAATACGAGCAGTACTTC
CASSLPGEYEQYF
>once|.|TRBJ2-7|TRBV30
TGTGCCTGGAGTGTACCGCGGTCGACCTACGAGCAGTACTTC
CAWSVPRSTYEQYF
>.|TRBD2|TRBJ2-5|TRBV18
TGTGCCAGCTCACCCAACCTCGGACTAGCGGGACAGGAGACCCAGTACTTC
CASSPNLGLAGQETQYF
>.|.|TRBJ2-3|TRBV7-2
TGTGCCAGCAGCTTAGACCTCGGGGATACGCAGTATTTT
CASSLDLGDTQYF
>.|TRBD2|TRBJ2-3|TRBV5-1
TGCGCCAGCAGCCAGGGGACTAGCGGGAACACAGATACGCAGTATTTT
CASSQGTSGNTDTQYF
>.|TRBD2|TRBJ2-7|TRBV2
TGTGCCAGCAGTGACGCTAGCGGGGACTACGAGCAGTACTTC
CASSDASGDYEQYF
>.|TRBD2|TRBJ2-7|TRBV4-2
TGTGCCAGCAGCCAAGGGACTAGCGGGGACTACGAGCAGTACTTC
CASSQGTSGDYEQYF
>.|.|TRBJ1-1|TRBV30
TGTGCCTGGAGTAAGACAGTGAACACTGAAGCTTTCTTT
CAWSKTVNTEAFF
>.|.|TRBJ1-5|TRBV19
TGTGCCAGCAATGGACTGAAGGCAAATCAGCCCCAGCATTTT
CASNGLKANQPQHF
>.|TRBD1|TRBJ2-4|TRBV11-1
TGTGCCAGCAGCAGCCGGGACAGGGGTGTAAGACCCAAAAACATTCAGTACTTC
CASSSRDRGVRPKNIQYF
>.|.|TRBJ1-1|TRBV18
TGTGCCAGCTCACCAGGAGGGGCGGACACTGAAGCTTTCTTT
CASSPGGADTEAFF
>.|.|TRBJ1-6|TRBV5-4
TGTGCCACCGGACAGTACAACTCCTATAATTCACCCCTCCACTTT
CATGQYNSYNSPLHF
>.|.|TRBJ2-7|TRBV6-1
TGTGCCAGCAGTGAACAGGACAGCCCAGCCTACGAGCAGTACTTC
CASSEQDSPAYEQYF
>.|TRBD2|TRBJ2-3|TRBV6-1
TGTGCCAGCAGTGATTGGACTAGCGGCACAGATACGCAGTATTTT
CASSDWTSGTDTQYF
>.|.|TRBJ2-5|TRBV7-2
TGTGCCAGCAGGCCCTCCGGGGAGACCCAGTACTTC
CASRPSGETQYF
>.|TRBD1|TRBJ1-5|TRBV7-9
TGTGCCAGCAGCTTAGCAGCTTTTGGACAGGGAAGGATTCAGCCCCAGCATTTT
CASSLAAFGQGRIQPQHF
>.|TRBD2|TRBJ2-1|TRBV9
TGTGCCAGCAGCCCTTCTAGCGGTTCCTACAATGAGCAGTTCTTC
CASSPSSGSYNEQFF
>.|TRBD1|TRBJ1-4|TRBV6-6
TGTGCCAGCAGTACCGGGACAGGGGAGGAAAAACTGTTTTTT
CASSTGTGEEKLFF
>.|.|TRBJ1-6|TRBV19
TGTGCCAGTAGTATAGGGCACAGTTATTCACCCCTCCACTTT
CASSIGHSYSPLHF
>.|.|TRBJ1-2|TRBV19
TGTGCCAGTAGTATAACATTTCCTAACTATGGCTACACCTTC
CASSITFPNYGYTF